The clone carrying this T cell receptor (beta chain) showed up just once. The repertoire was sequenced with immunoSEQ multiplex PCR; TCRdb's copy has only in-frame clones and lacks some. The table records approximately 110,000 clones, 82% of them present only once. This sample was included in a study of radiation and T cells in renal cell carcinoma. CDR3 length: 15 amino acids. Trimming pared 1 base from V and 4 bases from J, leaving 13 bases between. Germline V lookup: CDR1 SGHNT, CDR2 YENEEA. Time point: baseline pretreatment blood. The treatment is: 15 Gy SBRT to primary tumor, nephrectomy 4 weeks later. Clear cell pathology was present in this patient's renal cell carcinoma.

The material was blood, obtained from a patient whose treatment included radiotherapy and nephrectomy. The chain couples TRBV11-3 to TRBJ2-5; possibly TRBD2 for D (5 bases). The receptor comes from an older woman with renal cell carcinoma. DNA of the CDR3: TGTGCCAGCAGCTTAGGTCCAGCCGAGGGAGAGACCCAGTACTTC. Translating it yields CASSLGPAEGETQYF.